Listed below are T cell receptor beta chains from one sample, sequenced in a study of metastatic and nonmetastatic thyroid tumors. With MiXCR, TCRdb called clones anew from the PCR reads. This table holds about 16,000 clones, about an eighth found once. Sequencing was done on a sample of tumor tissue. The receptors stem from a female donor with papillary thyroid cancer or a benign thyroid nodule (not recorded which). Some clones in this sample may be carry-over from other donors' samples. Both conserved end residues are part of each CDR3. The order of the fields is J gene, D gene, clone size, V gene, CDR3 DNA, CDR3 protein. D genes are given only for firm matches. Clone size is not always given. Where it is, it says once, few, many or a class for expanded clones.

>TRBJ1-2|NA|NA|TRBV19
TGTGCCAGTAAGGGCTATGGCTACACCTTC
CASKGYGYTF
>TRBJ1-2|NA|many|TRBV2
TGTGCCAGCAAAAAGGACAGCCTTAACTATGGCTACACCTTC
CASKKDSLNYGYTF
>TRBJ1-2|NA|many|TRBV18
TGTGCCAGCTCACCCCTTCGGGGTGAAGCTAACTATGGCTACACCTTC
CASSPLRGEANYGYTF
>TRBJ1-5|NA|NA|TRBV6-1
TGTGCCAGCAGTGTTGACCGCGGTCAGCCCCAGCATTTT
CASSVDRGQPQHF
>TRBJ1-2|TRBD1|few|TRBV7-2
TGTGCCAGCAGTCCCGGGACAGGTGATGCTAGCTACACCTTC
CASSPGTGDASYTF
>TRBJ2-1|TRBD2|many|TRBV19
TGTGCCAGTAGCCGACTAGCGCCTGCTAACAATGAGCAGTTCTTC
CASSRLAPANNEQFF
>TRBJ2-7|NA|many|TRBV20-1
TGCAGTGCTGCTCTACCCGGAGAGCAGTACTTC
CSAALPGEQYF
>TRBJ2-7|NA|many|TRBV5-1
TGCGCCAGCAGCTTGGGGGGTGGCGAGCAGTACTTC
CASSLGGGEQYF
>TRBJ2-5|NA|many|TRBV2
TGTGCCAGCACTGGCAGATTCCAAGAGACCCAGTACTTC
CASTGRFQETQYF
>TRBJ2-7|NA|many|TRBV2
TGTGCCAGCAGTGAGTTTAAGGGATCCTACGAGCAGTACTTC
CASSEFKGSYEQYF
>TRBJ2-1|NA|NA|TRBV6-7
TGTGCCAGCAGAGTCTTGAGCGGCCCTATGGAGCAGTTCTTC
CASRVLSGPMEQFF
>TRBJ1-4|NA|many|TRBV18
TGTGCCAGCTCACCGAGGGGCAATGAAAAACTGTTTTTT
CASSPRGNEKLFF
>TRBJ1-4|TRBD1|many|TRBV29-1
TGCAGCGTTGCCCGGGGGACAGGAGGTGAAAAACTGTTTTTT
CSVARGTGGEKLFF
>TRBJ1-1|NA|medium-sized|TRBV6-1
TGTGCCAGCAGTGAGGGGAGAAGTATGAACACTGAAGCTTTCTTT
CASSEGRSMNTEAFF
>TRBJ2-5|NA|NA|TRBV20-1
TGCAGTGCTGGTAAATCGGCCGAAGAGACCCAGTACTTC
CSAGKSAEETQYF
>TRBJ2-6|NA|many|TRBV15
TGTGCCACCAGCATGGGCTCTGGGGCCAACGTCCTGACTTTC
CATSMGSGANVLTF
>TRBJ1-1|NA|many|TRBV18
TGTGCCAGCTCACGAAGGGCAGGAACTGAAGCTTTCTTT
CASSRRAGTEAFF
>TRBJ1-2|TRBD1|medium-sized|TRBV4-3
TGCGCCAGCAGCCAAGTTACAGGGGCTGGTCCCTATGGCTACACCTTC
CASSQVTGAGPYGYTF
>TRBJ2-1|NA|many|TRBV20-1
TGCAGTGCTAGACACCACAGGGTAGCCGGAGACAATGAGCAGTTCTTC
CSARHHRVAGDNEQFF
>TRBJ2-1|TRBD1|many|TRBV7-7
TGTGCTAGCAGCTTAGACAGGGCAAATGAGCAGTTCTTC
CASSLDRANEQFF
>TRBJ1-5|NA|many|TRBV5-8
TGTGCCAGCAGCTTGTGGCTAGGGGAGGACCAGCCCCAGCATTTT
CASSLWLGEDQPQHF
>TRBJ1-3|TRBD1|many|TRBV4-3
TGCGCCAGCAGCCAAGATCTAACAGGGGCTGGAAACACCATATATTTT
CASSQDLTGAGNTIYF
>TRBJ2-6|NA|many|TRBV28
TGTGCCAGCAGTTTATCCCGCAAGTTTTCTGGGGCCAACGTCCTGACTTTC
CASSLSRKFSGANVLTF
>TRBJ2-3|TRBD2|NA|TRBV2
TGTGCCAGCAGGAGGGACTGGGGAGGGACAGATACGCAGTATTTT
CASRRDWGGTDTQYF
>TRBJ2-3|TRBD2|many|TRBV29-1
TGCAGCGTTGAGCGGGGGGGCGGAGTCGGGTCAGATACGCAGTATTTT
CSVERGGGVGSDTQYF
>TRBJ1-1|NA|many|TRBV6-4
TGTGCCAGCAGTGACAGGGAGGGAACTGAAGCTTTCTTT
CASSDREGTEAFF
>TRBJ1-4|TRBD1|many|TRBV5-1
TGCGCCAGCAGCACGGGACAGGGAGATGAAAAACTGTTTTTT
CASSTGQGDEKLFF
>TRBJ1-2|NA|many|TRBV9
TGTGCCAGCGAGGGAAACTATGGCTACACCTTC
CASEGNYGYTF
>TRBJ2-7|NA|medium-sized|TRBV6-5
TGTGCCAGCAGTTACTCGATCGGGGTGGGACACGAGCAGTACTTC
CASSYSIGVGHEQYF
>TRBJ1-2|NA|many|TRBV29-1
TGCAGCGTCTCAGAGGGCTACACCTTC
CSVSEGYTF
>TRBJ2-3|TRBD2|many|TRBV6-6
TGTGCCAGCAGGCTTCTAGCGGGAGGGCCCATGGGGACAGATACGCAGTATTTT
CASRLLAGGPMGTDTQYF
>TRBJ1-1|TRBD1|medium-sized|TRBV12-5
TGTGCTAGTGGTTTGACGAAGTCAATGACAGGGTTCGACAGAGAAGCTTTCTTT
CASGLTKSMTGFDREAFF
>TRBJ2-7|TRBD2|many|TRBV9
TGTGCCAGCAGCGTGACTAGCGGGAGGGGGGGGCACTACGAGCAGTACTTC
CASSVTSGRGGHYEQYF
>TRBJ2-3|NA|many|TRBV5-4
TGTGCCAGCAGCTTGGAGTCCCCCGGGGATACGCAGTATTTT
CASSLESPGDTQYF
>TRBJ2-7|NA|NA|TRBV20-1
TGCAGTGCTAGGAAAGGGGGCGGGGTCTACGAGCAGTACTTC
CSARKGGGVYEQYF
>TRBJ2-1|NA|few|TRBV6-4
TGTGCCAGCAGTGACTCGAGTGAAAATGAGCAGTTCTTC
CASSDSSENEQFF
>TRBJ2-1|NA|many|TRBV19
TGTGCCAGTAGTAAGTACAATGAGCAGTTCTTC
CASSKYNEQFF
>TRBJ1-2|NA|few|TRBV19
TGTGCCAGTAGTATAGAGGGGAGAAACGCCTATGGCTACACCTTC
CASSIEGRNAYGYTF
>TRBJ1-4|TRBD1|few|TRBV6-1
TGTGCCAGCAGTGCGGGACAGGAAAATGAAAAACTGTTTTTT
CASSAGQENEKLFF
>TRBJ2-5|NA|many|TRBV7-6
TGTGCCAGCAGCTTAGCTAGGGGTAGCGAGACCCAGTACTTC
CASSLARGSETQYF
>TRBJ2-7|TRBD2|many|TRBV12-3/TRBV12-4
TGTGCCAGCGGCAGCGGGAGGGCCTACGAGCAGTACTTC
CASGSGRAYEQYF
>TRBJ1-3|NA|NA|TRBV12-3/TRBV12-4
TGTGCCAGCACCCCCCGGGCAGGGATATATGGAAACACCATATATTTT
CASTPRAGIYGNTIYF
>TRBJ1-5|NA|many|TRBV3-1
TGTGCCAGCAGCCTGAGCAATCAGCCCCAGCATTTT
CASSLSNQPQHF
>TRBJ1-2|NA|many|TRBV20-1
TGCAGTGCTCCCCTCCGGGGCTATGGCTACACCTTC
CSAPLRGYGYTF
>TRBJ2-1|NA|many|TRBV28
TGTGCCAGCAGCAAAATCGATGGGGATGAGCAGTTCTTC
CASSKIDGDEQFF
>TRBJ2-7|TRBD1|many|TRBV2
TGTGCCAGCCTCCCCCGGACAGGGGAGGGGGAGCAGTACTTC
CASLPRTGEGEQYF
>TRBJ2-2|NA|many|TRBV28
TGTGCCAGCAGCCCTGGGACAAATTTCAGGGAGCTGTTTTTT
CASSPGTNFRELFF
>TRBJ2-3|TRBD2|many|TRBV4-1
TGCGCCAGCAGCCCTGAGACTAGCGGGCTCTCCACAGATACGCAGTATTTT
CASSPETSGLSTDTQYF
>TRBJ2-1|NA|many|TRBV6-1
TGTGCCAGCAGTATTCAGGGTAGTGAGCAGTTCTTC
CASSIQGSEQFF
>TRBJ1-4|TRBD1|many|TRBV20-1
TGCAGTGCTAGAGATCACCTGACAGGGGCGAGAGAAAAACTGTTTTTT
CSARDHLTGAREKLFF
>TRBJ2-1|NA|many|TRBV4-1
TGCGCCAGCAGCCAAGGTGGGCTAGTCGCAAATGAGCAGTTCTTC
CASSQGGLVANEQFF
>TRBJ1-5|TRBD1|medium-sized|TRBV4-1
TGCGCCAGCAGCCAAGAGCCAGAGTTAGGAGGGGGCGGCCAGCCCCAGCATTTT
CASSQEPELGGGGQPQHF
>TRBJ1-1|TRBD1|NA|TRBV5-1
TGCGCCAGCAGCTTAAGGGGGCAGGATGAAGCTTTCTTT
CASSLRGQDEAFF
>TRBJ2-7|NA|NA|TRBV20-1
TGCAGTGCCACACTAGTACCCTACGAGCAGTACTTC
CSATLVPYEQYF
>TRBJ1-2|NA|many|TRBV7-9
TGTGCCAGCAGCCCATCGGAAGGGCGCTACACCTTC
CASSPSEGRYTF
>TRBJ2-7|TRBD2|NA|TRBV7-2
TGTGCCAGCAGGCCTAGCGGGGGCTCCTACGAGCAGTACTTC
CASRPSGGSYEQYF